Shown below are 16 T cell receptor beta chains from a single sample sequenced in a study of a mutant IDH1 vaccine in newly diagnosed glioma. As to time point: baseline, week 1 (first vaccination visit). Treatment denoted: pre-vaccination baseline after standard-of-care therapy. TCRdb keeps only in-frame clones here, not all; method: immunoSEQ multiplex PCR. Of some 51,000 clones in the sample, 60% to 85% were seen once. Sample: PBMCs, taken from a glioma patient treated with radiotherapy, temozolomide or both. The receptors originated from a woman between 35 and 50 years old with glioma.

The V and J genes are TRBV4-3 and TRBJ1-5; TRBD1 might be the D (6 bases). CDR1 is LGHNA, CDR2 YSLEER, per germline. V dropped 0 bases and J dropped 7 bases, with 16 bases sitting between them. The CDR3 runs to 16 residues. The CDR3 reads CASSQEWGRGGQPQHF. CDR3 DNA sequence: TGCGCCAGCAGCCAAGAGTGGGGCAGGGGAGGACAGCCCCAGCATTTT.

The chain uses TRBV10-1 and TRBJ2-3; TRBD2 matches at 12 bases. Germline CDR1 is WNHNN and CDR2 is SYGVQD (reference sequence). The CDR3 is 15 amino acids. V shed 8 bases, J shed 2 bases, and the junction held 5 bases outside the gene matches. The CDR3 coding sequence is TGCGCCAGCGCTAGCGGGGGGGAGGACACAGATACGCAGTATTTT. This gives the protein CASASGGEDTDTQYF.

V and J are TRBV27 and TRBJ1-2; unclear D gene. CDR3 length: 12 residues. The V and J ends lost 10 bases and 4 bases respectively, with 13 bases between them. Per the germline V gene, CDR1 is MNHEY and CDR2 is SMNVEV (reference sequence). The CDR3 nucleotides read TGTGCCACCTCCCGCCCGGCCTATGGCTACACCTTC. Protein: CATSRPAYGYTF.

This chain links TRBV7-8 with TRBJ2-3; 8 nucleotides agree with TRBD2. The J segment lost 6 bases and the V segment lost 5 bases, leaving 16 bases of the junction unmatched. The CDR3 has 17 residues. The germline gives CDR1 SGHVS, CDR2 FQNEAQ. The CDR3 protein is CASSLGIRGGLGDTQYF. DNA for the CDR3: TGTGCCAGCAGCCTAGGGATACGGGGGGGCCTTGGGGATACGCAGTATTTT.

This sequence joins TRBV5-1 and TRBJ2-7; 9 bases are shared with TRBD1. CDR1 is SGHRS and CDR2 is YFSETQ in the germline V gene. Losses at the gene ends were 2 bases for V and 4 bases for J; bases not matched to a gene: 13. The CDR3 consists of 17 residues. CDR3 bases: TGCGCCAGCAGCTTCAACCTCGGGACAGGGCAACTATACGAGCAGTACTTC. Translated, it gives CASSFNLGTGQLYEQYF.

CDR3 loop: CASSQAAADYGYTF. CDR3 nucleotide sequence: TGTGCCAGCAGCCAGGCGGCAGCGGACTATGGCTACACCTTC. This rearrangement joins TRBV4-2 to TRBJ1-2, with D unclear. This CDR3 contains 14 residues. CDR1 is LGHNA and CDR2 is YNFKEQ in the germline V gene. The V gene lost 3 bases and the J gene lost 3 bases, with 11 bases spanning the gap.

V gene TRBV30 combines with J gene TRBJ1-4; 10 nucleotides line up with TRBD1. Germline CDR1 GTSNPN, CDR2 SVGIG (reference sequence). The CDR3 has 13 amino acids. The junction had 3 bases not matched to a gene; V was cut back by 4 bases and J by 7 bases. CDR3 region: CAWKGQGIEKLFF. The CDR3 DNA reads as TGTGCCTGGAAGGGACAGGGGATTGAAAAACTGTTTTTT.

This clone was observed a single time. The chain carries TRBV9 and TRBJ1-1; D not resolved. The V end lost 0 bases, the J end lost 3 bases, and 6 bases lay between the germline ends. The CDR3 sequence is 13 residues long. From germline, CDR1 is SGDLS and CDR2 YYNGEE. CDR3 in amino acids: CASSVGVDTEAFF. The CDR3, as DNA: TGTGCCAGCAGCGTAGGGGTAGACACTGAAGCTTTCTTT.

The chain is built from TRBV5-1 and TRBJ1-1; 9 nucleotides align to TRBD1. The junction had 3 bases not matched to a gene; V was cut back by 2 bases and J by 4 bases. The germline V gene has CDR1 SGHRS and CDR2 YFSETQ. The CDR3 spans 14 residues. CDR3 loop: CASSFGQGPTEAFF. CDR3 DNA: TGCGCCAGCAGCTTCGGACAGGGGCCCACTGAAGCTTTCTTT.

The rearrangement uses TRBV19 and TRBJ2-1, with TRBD2 matching over 12 bases. V trimming: 4 bases; J trimming: 9 bases; junction bases outside the gene matches: 7. The CDR3 runs to 15 residues. Germline V lookup: CDR1 LNHDA, CDR2 SQIVND (reference sequence). The CDR3 DNA reads as TGTGCCAGTAGTAGACTAGCGGGGGTTGGGGGTGAGCAGTTCTTC. Protein product: CASSRLAGVGGEQFF.

J is TRBJ2-7 and V is TRBV29-1; D gene unclear. The germline CDR1 and CDR2 sequences are SQVTM and ANQGSEA. The length of the CDR3 is 12 residues. Trimming removed 4 bases from V and 3 bases from J, with 10 bases in between. The CDR3: CSVVSGRYEQYF. The CDR3 bases are TGCAGCGTTGTATCCGGCCGCTACGAGCAGTACTTC.

The chain joins TRBV19 to TRBJ1-4, with 7 nucleotides matching TRBD1. From germline, CDR1 is LNHDA and CDR2 SQIVND (reference sequence). This CDR3 has 14 amino acids. Germline trimming cut 4 bases from V and 8 bases from J; bases unmatched to any gene: 7. CDR3 in amino acids: CASSTGTVEEKLFF. CDR3 bases: TGTGCCAGTAGTACCGGGACAGTGGAGGAAAAACTGTTTTTT. The whole variable domain, filled in from reference TRBV19 and TRBJ1-4, reads DGGITQSPKYLFRKEGQNVTLSCEQNLNHDAMYWYRQDPGQGLRLIYYSQIVNDFQKGDIAEGYSVSREKKESFPLTVTSAQKNPTAFYLCASSTGTVEEKLFFGSGTQLSVL.

This rearrangement joins TRBV6-5 to TRBJ1-6; D perhaps matches TRBD1 (6 bases). From germline, CDR1 is MNHEY and CDR2 SVGAGI. Trimming took 0 bases from V and 10 from J, leaving 13 bases between them. The CDR3 consists of 15 residues. The CDR3 here is CASSYSGRGASPLHF. DNA of the CDR3: TGTGCCAGCAGTTACTCGGGCAGGGGTGCCTCACCCCTCCACTTT.

The chain joins TRBV18 to TRBJ1-4, with D hard to call. The CDR3 sequence is 16 residues long. Germline V lookup: CDR1 KGHSH, CDR2 LQKENI. V lost 1 base to trimming and J lost 0 bases, with 9 bases between them. The CDR3 coding sequence is TGTGCCAGCTCACCACGGACGGCTGCAACTAATGAAAAACTGTTTTTT. It encodes CASSPRTAATNEKLFF. Supplemented by reference TRBV18 and TRBJ1-4, the full variable domain reads NAGVMQNPRHLVRRRGQEARLRCSPMKGHSHVYWYRQLPEEGLKFMVYLQKENIIDESGMPKERFSAEFPKEGPSILRIQQVVRGDSAAYFCASSPRTAATNEKLFFGSGTQLSVL.

This chain uses TRBV5-4 with TRBJ2-2; D is possibly TRBD2 (5 bases). The germline V gene has CDR1 SGHNT and CDR2 YYREEE (reference sequence). This CDR3 has 15 residues. Trimming took off 4 bases at V and 4 bases at J, with 14 bases between the two ends. Written as DNA, the CDR3 is TGTGCCAGCAGCGGCGGACGGGGTCCCACCGGGGAGCTGTTTTTT. This gives the protein CASSGGRGPTGELFF.

The CDR3 region has the DNA TGTGCCAGCAGTGAGAGGACTAGTAACAATGAGCAGTTCTTC. This sequence encodes CASSERTSNNEQFF. This chain uses TRBV2 with TRBJ2-1, with 7 bases fitting TRBD2. CDR3 size: 14 residues. Germline assignment: CDR1 SNHLY and CDR2 FYNNEI. V lost 3 bases, J lost 5 bases, and 4 bases stayed unmatched.